This T cell receptor (beta chain) was identified in a study of T cells expressing NK-cell markers. Study summary: Sequenced donors, eight in total, included seven who were HCMV-seropositive and one who was seronegative. Study findings and constraints: Roughly 6 of the donors carried dominant NKG2C+ clonotypes that took up about 1.0-7.0% of their CD8+ T cells. In four donors, dominant clonotypes made up about 28.3-60.1% of CD3+CD56-NKG2C+ cells.

The CDR3 has 13 amino acids. On this clonotype itself: Antigen specificity is unknown.

With UMIs, 5'RACE template switching was used to make TCR beta cDNA. One entry per CDR3 protein, without DNA, is what TCRdb gives after re-calling the 5' RACE reads. The table gives about 150,000 distinct CDR3 sequences; the top ten clones make up 37% of it. The sample comprised blood T cells: a sorted CD56 or NKG2C T cell subset, CD4+ or CD8+ T cells, or bulk PBMC T cells (not recorded which). This receptor was identified in a woman aged 45-65 years in good health. V and J are TRBV12-3 or TRBV12-4 and TRBJ2-3; TCRdb picks TRBD1, but there is no DNA to check that call. This chain's CDR3 is CASVVAGTDTQYF.